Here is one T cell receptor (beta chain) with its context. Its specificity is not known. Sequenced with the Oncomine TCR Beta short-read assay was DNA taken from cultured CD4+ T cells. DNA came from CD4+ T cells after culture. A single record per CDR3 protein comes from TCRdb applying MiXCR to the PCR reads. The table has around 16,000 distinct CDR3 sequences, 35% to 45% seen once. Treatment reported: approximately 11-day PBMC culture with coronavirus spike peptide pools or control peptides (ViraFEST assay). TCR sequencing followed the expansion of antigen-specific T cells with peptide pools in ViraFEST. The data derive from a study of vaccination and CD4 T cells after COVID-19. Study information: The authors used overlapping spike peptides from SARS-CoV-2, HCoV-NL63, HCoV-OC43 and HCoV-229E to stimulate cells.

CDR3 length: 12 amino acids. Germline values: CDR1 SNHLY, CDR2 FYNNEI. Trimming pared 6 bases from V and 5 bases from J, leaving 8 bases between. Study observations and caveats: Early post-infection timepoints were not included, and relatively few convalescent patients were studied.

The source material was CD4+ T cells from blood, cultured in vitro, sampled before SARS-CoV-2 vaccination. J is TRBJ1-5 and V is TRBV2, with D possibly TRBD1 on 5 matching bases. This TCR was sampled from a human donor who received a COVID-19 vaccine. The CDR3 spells CASSVGDQPQHF. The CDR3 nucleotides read TGTGCCAGCAGCGTGGGGGATCAGCCCCAGCATTTT.